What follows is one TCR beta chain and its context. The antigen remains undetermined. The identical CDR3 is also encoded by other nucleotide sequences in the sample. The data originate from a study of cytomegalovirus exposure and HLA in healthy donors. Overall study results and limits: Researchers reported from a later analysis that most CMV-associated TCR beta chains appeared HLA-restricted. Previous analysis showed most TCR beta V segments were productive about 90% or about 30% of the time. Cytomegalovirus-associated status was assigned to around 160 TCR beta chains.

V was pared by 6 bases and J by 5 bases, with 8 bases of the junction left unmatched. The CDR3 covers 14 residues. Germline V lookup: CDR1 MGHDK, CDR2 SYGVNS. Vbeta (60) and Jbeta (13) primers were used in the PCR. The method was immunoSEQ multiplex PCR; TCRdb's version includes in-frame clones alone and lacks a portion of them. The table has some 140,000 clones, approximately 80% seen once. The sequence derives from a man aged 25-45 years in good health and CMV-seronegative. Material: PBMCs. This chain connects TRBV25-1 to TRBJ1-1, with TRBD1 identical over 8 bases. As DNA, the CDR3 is TGTGCCAGCAGGTATTCAGGGGGCGCGACTGAAGCTTTCTTT. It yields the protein CASRYSGGATEAFF.